This T cell receptor (beta chain) was identified in a study of technical replicates of blood from several donors. From germline, CDR1 is MGHRA and CDR2 YSYEKL. The V end was cut by 1 base, the J end by 7 bases, with 14 bases between. The CDR3 length is 14 residues. Libraries were prepared by immunoSEQ multiplex PCR; TCRdb keeps only in-frame clonotypes and omits some of them. Of under 90,000 clones detected, approximately 94% appear once; the ten largest clones hold about 0.25%. The clonotype originates from a human donor in good health. The sample taken for sequencing was T cells isolated from PBMCs. This chain uses TRBV4-1 with TRBJ2-7, with a weak D call TRBD1 (6 bases). This CDR3 reads CASSQGTGLGEQYF. For the CDR3, the DNA is TGCGCCAGCAGCCAAGGCACAGGGCTAGGTGAGCAGTACTTC.